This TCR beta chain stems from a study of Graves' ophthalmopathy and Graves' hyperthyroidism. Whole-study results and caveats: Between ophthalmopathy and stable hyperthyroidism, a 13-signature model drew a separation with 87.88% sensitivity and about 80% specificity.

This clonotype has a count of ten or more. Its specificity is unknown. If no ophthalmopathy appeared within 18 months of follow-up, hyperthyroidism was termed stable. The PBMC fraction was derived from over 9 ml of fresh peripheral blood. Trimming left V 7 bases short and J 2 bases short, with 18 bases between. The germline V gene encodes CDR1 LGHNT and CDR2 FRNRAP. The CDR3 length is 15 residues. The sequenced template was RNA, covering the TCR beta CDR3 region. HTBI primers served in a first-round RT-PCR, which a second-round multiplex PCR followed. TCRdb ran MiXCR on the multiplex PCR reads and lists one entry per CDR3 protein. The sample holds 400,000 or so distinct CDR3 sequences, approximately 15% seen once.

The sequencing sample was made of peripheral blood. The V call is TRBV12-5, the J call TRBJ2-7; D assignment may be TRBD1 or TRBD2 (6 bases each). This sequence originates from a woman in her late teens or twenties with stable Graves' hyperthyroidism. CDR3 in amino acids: CASVGAAGRPYEQYF. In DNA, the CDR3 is TGTGCTAGTGTGGGGGCAGCGGGTCGACCCTACGAGCAGTACTTC. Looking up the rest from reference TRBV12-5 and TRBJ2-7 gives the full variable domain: DARVTQTPRHKVTEMGQEVTMRCQPILGHNTVFWYRQTMMQGLELLAYFRNRAPLDDSGMPKDRFSAEMPDATLATLKIQPSEPRDSAVYFCASVGAAGRPYEQYFGPGTRLTVT.